This TCR beta chain appears in the sequencing data of a study of tumor-infiltrating lymphocytes in primary liver carcinoma. Study as a whole: The patient population consisted of men and women between 30 and 69 years of age.

Alongside blood RNA obtained from unsorted whole blood, germline DNA was also extracted. Approximately 4.2 milliliters of peripheral blood were drawn preoperatively. The study's findings and limits: Since the samples were bulk and unsorted, the CD4+ and CD8+ repertoires were not compared. Tumor specimens were characterized by a significantly higher top-250-clone fraction than blood (p = 0.039).

Reverse transcription of around 0.45 ug total RNA with a constant-region primer produced TCR beta cDNA. Three-round nested multiplex PCR performed with slightly modified ARM-PCR produced the TCR beta libraries. The two initial PCR rounds, ten to eleven cycles each, used TRBV1-TRBV30 forward and C-beta reverse primers. TCRdb recomputed calls from the multiplex PCR reads with MiXCR, one row per CDR3 protein. This sample carries hundreds of thousands of distinct CDR3 sequences, about 60% of them seen once, and the ten largest clones take roughly 9%. Remarks on this clonotype: The antigen is not known.

The J segment lost 3 bases and the V segment lost 0 bases, leaving 7 bases of the junction unmatched. The CDR3 totals 16 residues. Germline assignment: CDR1 SGHNT and CDR2 YYREEE (reference sequence). The receptor's source is a man aged 40-50 years with primary liver carcinoma and hepatitis B virus infection. The sample taken for sequencing was peripheral blood. The V gene is TRBV5-4, the J gene TRBJ2-3; 7 nucleotides match TRBD2. CDR3 protein: CASSLATSDSTDTQYF. The CDR3 nucleotides are TGTGCCAGCAGCTTGGCCACTAGCGACTCAACAGATACGCAGTATTTT.